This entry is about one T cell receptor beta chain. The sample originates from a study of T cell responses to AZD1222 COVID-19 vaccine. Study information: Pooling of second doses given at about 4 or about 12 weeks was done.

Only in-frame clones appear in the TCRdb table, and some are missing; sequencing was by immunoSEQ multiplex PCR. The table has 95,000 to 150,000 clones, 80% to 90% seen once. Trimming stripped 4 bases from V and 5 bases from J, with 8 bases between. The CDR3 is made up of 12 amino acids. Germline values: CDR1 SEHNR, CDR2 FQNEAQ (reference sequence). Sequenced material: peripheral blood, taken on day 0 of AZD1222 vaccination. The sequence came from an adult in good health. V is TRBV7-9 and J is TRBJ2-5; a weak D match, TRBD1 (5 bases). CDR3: CASSSDSETQYF. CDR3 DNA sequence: TGTGCCAGCAGCTCCGACAGCGAGACCCAGTACTTC.